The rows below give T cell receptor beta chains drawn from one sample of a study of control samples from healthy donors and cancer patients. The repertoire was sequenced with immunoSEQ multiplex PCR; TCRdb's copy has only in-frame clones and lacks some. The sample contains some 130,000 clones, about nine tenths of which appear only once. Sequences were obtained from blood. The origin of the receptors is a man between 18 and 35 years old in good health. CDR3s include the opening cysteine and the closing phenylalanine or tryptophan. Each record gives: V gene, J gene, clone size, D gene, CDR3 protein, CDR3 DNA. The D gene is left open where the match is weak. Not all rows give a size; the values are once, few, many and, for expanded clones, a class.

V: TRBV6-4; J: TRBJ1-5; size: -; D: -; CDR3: CASSQEGDQPQHF; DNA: TGTGCCAGCAGTCAGGAGGGCGATCAGCCCCAGCATTTT
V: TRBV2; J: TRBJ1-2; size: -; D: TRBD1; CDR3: CASMTGDYGYTF; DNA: TGTGCCAGCATGACAGGGGACTATGGCTACACCTTC
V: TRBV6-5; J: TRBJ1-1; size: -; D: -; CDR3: CASSYRTTNTEAFF; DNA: TGTGCCAGCAGTTACAGGACAACGAACACTGAAGCTTTCTTT
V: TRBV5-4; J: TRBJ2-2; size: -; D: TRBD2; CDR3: CASSPIAGGITGELFF; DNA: TGTGCCAGCAGCCCAATAGCGGGGGGGATCACCGGGGAGCTGTTTTTT
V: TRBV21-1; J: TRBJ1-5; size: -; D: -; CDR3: CASSKVYARGWPQHF; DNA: TGTGCCAGCAGCAAAGTATACGCTCGGGGGTGGCCCCAGCATTTT
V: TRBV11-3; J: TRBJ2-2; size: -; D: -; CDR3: CASSLESYGELFF; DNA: TGTGCCAGCAGCTTGGAGTCTTACGGGGAGCTGTTTTTT
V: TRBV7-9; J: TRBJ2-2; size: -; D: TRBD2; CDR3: CASSGQLAGGTGELFF; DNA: TGTGCCAGCAGCGGGCAACTAGCGGGGGGTACCGGGGAGCTGTTTTTT
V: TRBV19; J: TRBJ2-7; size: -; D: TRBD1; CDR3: CASSRGQGAYEQYF; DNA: TGTGCCAGTAGCCGGGGACAGGGAGCCTACGAGCAGTACTTC
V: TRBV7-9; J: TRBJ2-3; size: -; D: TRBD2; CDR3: CASSFKTSGGAWDTQYF; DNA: TGTGCCAGCAGCTTTAAAACTAGCGGGGGGGCATGGGATACGCAGTATTTT
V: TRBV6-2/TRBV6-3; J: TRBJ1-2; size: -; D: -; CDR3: CASSWIWGNYGYTF; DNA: TGTGCCAGCAGTTGGATCTGGGGGAACTATGGCTACACCTTC
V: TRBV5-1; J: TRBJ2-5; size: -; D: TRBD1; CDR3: CASSHGQGETQYF; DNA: TGCGCCAGCAGCCACGGACAGGGAGAGACCCAGTACTTC
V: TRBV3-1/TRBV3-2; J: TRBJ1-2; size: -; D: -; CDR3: CASSQGLTPYGYTF; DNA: TGTGCCAGCAGCCAAGGTTTAACACCCTATGGCTACACCTTC
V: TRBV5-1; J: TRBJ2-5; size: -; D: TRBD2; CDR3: CASSYSGGQETQYF; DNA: TGCGCCAGCAGCTACAGCGGGGGGCAAGAGACCCAGTACTTC
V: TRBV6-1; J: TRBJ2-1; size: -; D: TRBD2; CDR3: CASSEGTSGGARRFF; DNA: TGTGCCAGCAGTGAAGGGACTAGCGGGGGGGCTAGGCGGTTCTTC
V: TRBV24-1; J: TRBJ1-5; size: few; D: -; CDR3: CATSDLQGDQPQHF; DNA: TGTGCCACCAGTGATTTGCAGGGTGATCAGCCCCAGCATTTT
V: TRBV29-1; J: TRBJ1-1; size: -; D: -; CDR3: CSVPSLGVNTEAFF; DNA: TGCAGCGTGCCCTCACTGGGGGTGAACACTGAAGCTTTCTTT
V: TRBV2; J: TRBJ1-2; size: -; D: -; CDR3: CASSENRGPNYGYTF; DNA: TGTGCCAGCAGTGAAAACCGGGGCCCAAACTATGGCTACACCTTC
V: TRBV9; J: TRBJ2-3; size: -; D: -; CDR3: CASSVGPTDTQYF; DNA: TGTGCCAGCAGCGTAGGGCCCACAGATACGCAGTATTTT
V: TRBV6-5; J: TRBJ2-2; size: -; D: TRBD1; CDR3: CASTQTGSAGELFF; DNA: TGTGCCAGCACCCAGACAGGGTCGGCCGGGGAGCTGTTTTTT
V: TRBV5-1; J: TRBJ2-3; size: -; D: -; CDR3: CASRIAKSTDTQYF; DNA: TGCGCCAGCCGAATCGCGAAAAGCACAGATACGCAGTATTTT
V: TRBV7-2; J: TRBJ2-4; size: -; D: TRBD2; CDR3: CASSFWTSGDDIQYF; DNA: TGTGCCAGCAGCTTTTGGACTAGCGGGGATGACATTCAGTACTTC
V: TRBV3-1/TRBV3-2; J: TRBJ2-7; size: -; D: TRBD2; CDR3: CASSGTSGPYEQYF; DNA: TGTGCCAGCAGCGGGACTAGCGGTCCCTACGAGCAGTACTTC
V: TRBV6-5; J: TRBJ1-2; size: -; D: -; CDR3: CAINQHGGAGSGYTF; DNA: TGTGCCATCAACCAGCACGGGGGCGCGGGATCAGGCTACACCTTC
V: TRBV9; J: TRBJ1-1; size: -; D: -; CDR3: CASSPRGTANTEAFF; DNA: TGTGCCAGCAGCCCCCGGGGGACCGCGAACACTGAAGCTTTCTTT
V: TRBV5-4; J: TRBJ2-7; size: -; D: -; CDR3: CASSLLAGEQYF; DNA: TGTGCCAGCAGCTTATTGGCAGGCGAGCAGTACTTC
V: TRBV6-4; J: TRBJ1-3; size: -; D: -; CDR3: CASRQGSPGNTIYF; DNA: TGTGCCAGCAGGCAGGGGAGCCCTGGAAACACCATATATTTT
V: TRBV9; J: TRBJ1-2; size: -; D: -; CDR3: CASALGDSNYGYTF; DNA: TGTGCCAGTGCCTTGGGGGACTCTAACTATGGCTACACCTTC
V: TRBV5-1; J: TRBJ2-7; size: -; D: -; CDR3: CASSLVDSYEQYF; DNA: TGCGCCAGCAGCTTGGTGGACTCCTACGAGCAGTACTTC
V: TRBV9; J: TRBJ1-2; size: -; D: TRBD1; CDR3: CASSSTGANYGYTF; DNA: TGTGCCAGCAGCTCGACAGGGGCAAACTATGGCTACACCTTC
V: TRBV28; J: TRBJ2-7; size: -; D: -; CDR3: CASSSWGGGPTYEQYF; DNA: TGTGCCAGCAGCTCCTGGGGTGGGGGGCCTACCTACGAGCAGTACTTC
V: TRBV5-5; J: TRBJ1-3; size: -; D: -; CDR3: CASSLDGWGPSGNTIYF; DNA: TGTGCCAGCAGCTTGGATGGATGGGGTCCCTCTGGAAACACCATATATTTT
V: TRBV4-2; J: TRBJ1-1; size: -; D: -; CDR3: CASSQDDSVRAYTEAFF; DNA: TGTGCCAGCAGCCAAGATGATTCGGTAAGGGCTTACACTGAAGCTTTCTTT
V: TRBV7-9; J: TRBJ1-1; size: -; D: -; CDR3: CASSPLIGGTEAFF; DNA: TGTGCCAGCAGCCCTCTTATTGGGGGCACTGAAGCTTTCTTT
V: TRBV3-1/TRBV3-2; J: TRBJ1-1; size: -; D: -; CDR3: CASSQGLGMNTEAFF; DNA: TGTGCCAGCAGCCAAGGCCTGGGGATGAACACTGAAGCTTTCTTT
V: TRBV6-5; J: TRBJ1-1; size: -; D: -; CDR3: CASSYSDSPPTEAFF; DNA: TGTGCCAGCAGTTACAGCGACAGCCCCCCTACTGAAGCTTTCTTT
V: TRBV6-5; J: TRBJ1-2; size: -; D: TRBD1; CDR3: CASRQTGDGAYGYTF; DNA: TGTGCCAGCAGGCAGACAGGGGATGGGGCCTATGGCTACACCTTC
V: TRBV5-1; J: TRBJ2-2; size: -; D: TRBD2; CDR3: CASSFASGGLNTGELFF; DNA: TGCGCCAGCAGCTTTGCAAGCGGGGGGTTAAACACCGGGGAGCTGTTTTTT
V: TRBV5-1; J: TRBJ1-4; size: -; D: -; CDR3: CASSLAPAGRAEKLFF; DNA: TGCGCCAGCAGCTTGGCCCCCGCAGGGCGGGCTGAAAAACTGTTTTTT
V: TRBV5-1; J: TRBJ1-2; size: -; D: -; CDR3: CASSLARRGYTF; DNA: TGCGCCAGCAGCTTGGCCCGGAGGGGCTACACCTTC
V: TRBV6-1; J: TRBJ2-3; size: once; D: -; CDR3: CASSEALPDTQYF; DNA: TGTGCCAGCAGTGAAGCGCTTCCAGATACGCAGTATTTT
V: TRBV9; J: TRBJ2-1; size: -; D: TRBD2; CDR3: CASSVRGGPSNEQFF; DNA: TGTGCCAGCAGCGTCCGGGGGGGCCCCAGCAATGAGCAGTTCTTC
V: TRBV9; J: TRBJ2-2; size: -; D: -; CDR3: CASSVGATGELFF; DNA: TGTGCCAGCAGCGTAGGGGCGACCGGGGAGCTGTTTTTT
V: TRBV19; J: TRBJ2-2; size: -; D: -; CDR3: CASRERTANTGELFF; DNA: TGTGCCAGTAGAGAAAGGACAGCGAACACCGGGGAGCTGTTTTTT
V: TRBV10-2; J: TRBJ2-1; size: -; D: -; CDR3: CAIRSGNEQFF; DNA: TGCGCCATCAGATCGGGGAATGAGCAGTTCTTC
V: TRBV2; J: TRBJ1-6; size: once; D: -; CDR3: CAGGRSDNSPLHF; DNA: TGTGCCGGCGGACGGTCCGATAATTCACCCCTCCACTTT
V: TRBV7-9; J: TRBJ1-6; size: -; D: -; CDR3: CASRSGETINSPLHF; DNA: TGTGCCAGCAGGAGCGGGGAAACTATTAATTCACCCCTCCACTTT
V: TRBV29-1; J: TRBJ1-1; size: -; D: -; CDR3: CSGDQNTEAFF; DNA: TGCAGCGGTGACCAGAACACTGAAGCTTTCTTT
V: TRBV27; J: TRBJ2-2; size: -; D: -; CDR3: CASSRRRLNTGELFF; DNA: TGTGCCAGCAGTAGAAGGCGGCTGAACACCGGGGAGCTGTTTTTT
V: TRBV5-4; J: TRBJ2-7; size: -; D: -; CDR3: CASSFSTGLYEQYF; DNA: TGTGCCAGCAGCTTCTCCACAGGGCTGTACGAGCAGTACTTC
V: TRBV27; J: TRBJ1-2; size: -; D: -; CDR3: CASSYSPGDYYGYTF; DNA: TGTGCCAGCAGTTACTCACCAGGGGATTACTATGGCTACACCTTC
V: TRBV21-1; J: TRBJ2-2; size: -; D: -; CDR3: CASSDRANTGELFF; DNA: TGTGCCAGCAGCGACAGGGCGAACACCGGGGAGCTGTTTTTT
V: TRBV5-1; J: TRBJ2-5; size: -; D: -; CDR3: CASSLDSRGAQETQYF; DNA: TGCGCCAGCAGCTTGGATTCCAGAGGGGCTCAAGAGACCCAGTACTTC
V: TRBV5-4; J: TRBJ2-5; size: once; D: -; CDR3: CASSYPRETQYF; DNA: TGTGCCAGCAGCTACCCTCGGGAGACCCAGTACTTC
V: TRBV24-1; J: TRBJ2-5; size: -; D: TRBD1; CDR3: CATSDPGEGTGETQYF; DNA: TGTGCCACCAGTGACCCTGGAGAGGGGACAGGAGAGACCCAGTACTTC